The clone carrying this T cell receptor (beta chain) was recorded at least ten times. Its specificity is unknown. Time point reported: newly diagnosed GD, antithyroid drugs for less than 3 months. RNA from PBMCs was the source of the TCR library. Enrollment of patients was through an endocrinology department in Xi'an, China. The data stem from a study of regulatory T cells in long-lasting Graves disease. CDR1 and CDR2 (germline): MDHEN, SYDVKM. This CDR3 is built from 17 residues. J was trimmed by 2 bases and V by 7 bases; bases with no gene match: 10. TCR beta libraries were built with iRepertoire HTBI primers and Arm-PCR of CDR3 regions. MiXCR was run by TCRdb on the multiplex PCR reads, yielding one entry per CDR3 protein. The data contain about 400,000 distinct CDR3 sequences, 14% to 15% of them singletons. Study outcomes and limitations: Under persistent disease, TRBV28, TRBJ1-2 and TRBJ2-5 were used preferentially.

These data also formed part of another study, on T cells in Graves' hyperthyroidism and ophthalmopathy. In that study: Diagnoses were made from clinical symptoms, serum measures (thyroxine and TRAb), thyroid ultrasound and orbital computed tomography.

This TCR was recovered from a middle-aged woman with Graves disease. V gene TRBV28 combines with J gene TRBJ2-2; TRBD1 agrees at 10 bases. Sample: peripheral blood mononuclear cells (PBMCs), taken at new diagnosis, from a patient treated with antithyroid drugs. CDR3 sequence reads: CASTNRGTGANTGELFF. In nucleotides, the CDR3 is TGTGCCAGCACCAACAGGGGGACAGGGGCTAACACCGGGGAGCTGTTTTTT.